The rows below give T cell receptor beta chains drawn from one sample of a study of CD8+ T cells in alopecia areata. Assay used: immunoSEQ multiplex PCR; TCRdb lists only in-frame clones, some missing. The sample holds more than 75,000 clones, 35% to 45% seen once. Source material: CD4+ T cells sorted from blood. These receptors all stem from a human donor with alopecia areata. Each CDR3 is given with its conserved first and last residue. A D gene is named only where the DNA matches it firmly. A clone size is listed for some rows: how often the clone was seen (once, few, many), or a class if it is expanded.

d_call | j_call | v_call | clone_size | cdr3_aa | cdr3_nt
TRBD2 | TRBJ2-3 | TRBV5-4 | NA | CASSMGLADTDTQYF | TGTGCCAGCAGCATGGGACTAGCGGACACAGATACGCAGTATTTT
NA | TRBJ2-4 | TRBV2 | NA | CASSEEMAKNIQYF | TGTGCCAGCAGCGAAGAGATGGCCAAAAACATTCAGTACTTC
NA | TRBJ2-7 | TRBV23-1 | NA | CASSQSHGGTHHEQYF | TGCGCCAGCAGTCAATCGCACGGGGGCACTCACCACGAGCAGTACTTC
TRBD1 | TRBJ1-2 | TRBV28 | few | CASSETGGRMGYTF | TGTGCCAGCAGTGAAACAGGGGGTCGGATGGGCTACACCTTC
NA | TRBJ2-2 | TRBV7-8 | many | CASSLAPAIMTNTGELFF | TGTGCCAGCAGCTTAGCCCCAGCGATCATGACGAACACCGGGGAGCTGTTTTTT
NA | TRBJ1-5 | TRBV25-1 | NA | CASRGQGQPQHF | TGTGCCAGCCGGGGGCAGGGGCAGCCCCAGCATTTT
TRBD1 | TRBJ1-1 | TRBV7-9 | many | CASSRGTAHSNTEAFF | TGTGCCAGCAGCAGAGGGACAGCCCATTCGAACACTGAAGCTTTCTTT
NA | TRBJ2-2 | TRBV2 | once | CASAPNSNTGELFF | TGTGCCAGCGCTCCTAACTCGAACACCGGGGAGCTGTTTTTT
NA | TRBJ2-2 | TRBV4-3 | once | CASSQDRRGRELFF | TGCGCCAGCAGCCAAGATCGTAGAGGGAGGGAGCTGTTTTTT
TRBD2 | TRBJ2-1 | TRBV19 | NA | CASRTSGAYNEQFF | TGTGCCAGTCGGACTAGCGGGGCCTACAATGAGCAGTTCTTC
NA | TRBJ2-3 | TRBV29-1 | few | CSVGPALASTDTQYF | TGCAGCGTTGGGCCGGCGCTAGCGAGCACAGATACGCAGTATTTT
NA | TRBJ1-1 | TRBV28 | NA | CASRFSGANTEAFF | TGTGCCAGCCGATTTAGTGGGGCGAACACTGAAGCTTTCTTT
TRBD2 | TRBJ2-1 | TRBV4-2 | once | CASSSGTSNEQFF | TGTGCCAGCAGCTCCGGGACTAGCAATGAGCAGTTCTTC
TRBD2 | TRBJ2-7 | TRBV7-2 | NA | CASSLELASGSYEQYF | TGTGCCAGCAGCTTAGAACTAGCTAGCGGGTCCTACGAGCAGTACTTC
NA | TRBJ2-3 | TRBV5-1 | few | CASSSQGDTQYF | TGCGCCAGCAGCTCCCAGGGAGATACGCAGTATTTT
NA | TRBJ2-1 | TRBV6-5 | NA | CASSSFRERGYNEQFF | TGTGCCAGCAGTTCTTTCCGGGAGAGGGGCTACAATGAGCAGTTCTTC
NA | TRBJ2-1 | TRBV4-1 | few | CASSQADLFSYNEQFF | TGCGCCAGCAGCCAAGCGGACCTCTTCTCCTACAATGAGCAGTTCTTC
NA | TRBJ1-4 | TRBV5-4 | NA | CASSPERMEKLFF | TGTGCCAGCAGCCCTGAGCGCATGGAGAAACTGTTTTTT
NA | TRBJ1-5 | TRBV7-2 | few | CASSLGVGDGNQPQHF | TGTGCCAGCAGCTTAGGAGTGGGAGACGGCAATCAGCCCCAGCATTTT
NA | TRBJ2-3 | TRBV14 | NA | CASSLFTKDTQYF | TGTGCCAGCAGCCTCTTTACAAAAGATACGCAGTATTTT
NA | TRBJ2-3 | TRBV7-3 | NA | CASSPARDTDTQYF | TGTGCCAGCAGCCCAGCAAGAGACACAGATACGCAGTATTTT
NA | TRBJ2-5 | TRBV23-1 | few | CASSQSKGGGPRGQETQYF | TGCGCCAGCAGTCAATCGAAGGGGGGGGGCCCCCGAGGGCAAGAGACCCAGTACTTC
NA | TRBJ1-5 | TRBV30 | NA | CAWSARGGQPQHF | TGTGCCTGGAGCGCCAGGGGAGGTCAGCCCCAGCATTTT
NA | TRBJ2-3 | TRBV7-2 | NA | CASSLYSTDTQYF | TGTGCCAGCAGCTTGTATAGCACAGATACGCAGTATTTT
NA | TRBJ2-2 | TRBV18 | few | CASSLTQGGSNTGELFF | TGTGCCAGCTCACTTACACAGGGCGGCTCGAACACCGGGGAGCTGTTTTTT
NA | TRBJ2-7 | TRBV5-1 | NA | CASSLDSEQYF | TGCGCCAGCAGCTTGGATTCCGAGCAGTACTTC
TRBD2 | TRBJ2-7 | TRBV4-3 | NA | CASSHQRGYEQYF | TGCGCCAGCAGCCACCAGCGGGGTTACGAGCAGTACTTC
NA | TRBJ2-6 | TRBV19 | few | CASKGRESGANVLTF | TGTGCCAGTAAGGGCAGGGAGTCTGGGGCCAACGTCCTGACTTTC
NA | TRBJ1-4 | TRBV7-9 | many | CASSLFPGGGEKLFF | TGTGCCAGCAGCTTATTTCCCGGAGGAGGTGAAAAACTGTTTTTT
NA | TRBJ2-1 | TRBV7-9 | few | CASSRDSAYNEQFF | TGTGCCAGCAGCCGCGACTCAGCCTACAATGAGCAGTTCTTC
NA | TRBJ2-2 | TRBV6-6 | NA | CASSYNGPHTGELFF | TGTGCCAGCAGTTACAACGGGCCACACACCGGGGAGCTGTTTTTT
NA | TRBJ2-3 | TRBV5-4 | NA | CASSLDPPDTQYF | TGTGCCAGCAGCTTGGATCCACCAGATACGCAGTATTTT
NA | TRBJ1-3 | TRBV29-1 | NA | CSVENPGNTIYF | TGCAGCGTTGAAAATCCCGGAAACACCATATATTTT
TRBD1 | TRBJ2-7 | TRBV29-1 | few | CSVRQGIYEQYF | TGCAGCGTGAGACAGGGAATTTACGAGCAGTACTTC
NA | TRBJ1-6 | TRBV5-1 | once | CASSFSSGENSPLHF | TGCGCCAGCAGCTTCTCGTCAGGGGAGAATTCACCCCTCCACTTT
TRBD1 | TRBJ1-5 | TRBV30 | NA | CAWNTGGNQPQHF | TGTGCCTGGAATACAGGGGGTAATCAGCCCCAGCATTTT
NA | TRBJ1-1 | TRBV27 | NA | CASSYRGRTEAFF | TGTGCCAGCAGTTACCGGGGACGGACTGAAGCTTTCTTT
NA | TRBJ2-3 | TRBV7-8 | medium-sized | CASSIRGTATDTQYF | TGTGCCAGCAGCATTAGAGGGACTGCAACAGATACGCAGTATTTT
TRBD2 | TRBJ2-2 | TRBV29-1 | few | CSVDQAGGNTGELFF | TGCAGCGTTGATCAAGCGGGAGGGAACACCGGGGAGCTGTTTTTT
NA | TRBJ2-1 | TRBV29-1 | NA | CSVEVPYNEQFF | TGCAGCGTTGAGGTACCATACAATGAGCAGTTCTTC
NA | TRBJ1-3 | TRBV29-1 | NA | CSVSRVAGNTIYF | TGCAGCGTTTCTAGGGTAGCTGGAAACACCATATATTTT
TRBD1 | TRBJ2-7 | TRBV11-2 | NA | CASSLVTGFSYEQYF | TGTGCCAGCAGCTTAGTGACAGGGTTTTCCTACGAGCAGTACTTC
TRBD1 | TRBJ2-3 | TRBV5-4 | NA | CASSFRDRDTDTQYF | TGTGCCAGCAGCTTCCGGGACAGGGACACAGATACGCAGTATTTT
TRBD1 | TRBJ2-5 | TRBV29-1 | few | CSVEQGLETQYF | TGCAGCGTAGAACAGGGGTTGGAGACCCAGTACTTC
NA | TRBJ2-7 | TRBV7-2 | NA | CASSLGGRTYEQYF | TGTGCCAGCAGCTTAGGGGGACGGACCTACGAGCAGTACTTC
NA | TRBJ2-7 | TRBV20-1 | NA | CSAREVYEQYF | TGCAGTGCTAGAGAGGTCTACGAGCAGTACTTC
NA | TRBJ2-2 | TRBV29-1 | few | CSVEGHANTGELFF | TGCAGCGTTGAGGGACATGCGAACACCGGGGAGCTGTTTTTT
NA | TRBJ1-4 | TRBV30 | NA | CAWSRVGREKLFF | TGTGCCTGGAGCCGCGTGGGGCGTGAAAAACTGTTTTTT
TRBD1 | TRBJ2-7 | TRBV10-2 | NA | CASSGQGIGEQYF | TGCGCCAGCAGTGGACAGGGGATTGGGGAGCAGTACTTC
NA | TRBJ2-1 | TRBV5-1 | NA | CASGATGNEQFF | TGCGCCAGCGGCGCTACAGGGAATGAGCAGTTCTTC
TRBD2 | TRBJ2-5 | TRBV7-2 | NA | CASSLDLGGGRETQYF | TGTGCCAGCAGCTTAGATCTCGGGGGGGGCAGGGAGACCCAGTACTTC
TRBD2 | TRBJ2-7 | TRBV2 | NA | CASRERLAGGRPLPYEQYF | TGTGCCAGCAGGGAACGACTAGCGGGAGGTCGCCCCTTACCCTACGAGCAGTACTTC
TRBD1 | TRBJ2-1 | TRBV7-6 | NA | CASSSWTGAGEQFF | TGTGCCAGCAGCTCTTGGACAGGGGCGGGTGAGCAGTTCTTC
NA | TRBJ1-2 | TRBV10-3 | few | CAISWPQGESGYTF | TGTGCCATCAGCTGGCCCCAGGGTGAAAGTGGCTACACCTTC
NA | TRBJ2-3 | TRBV30 | few | CAWSRTSTGADTQYF | TGTGCCTGGAGTAGAACTAGCACTGGAGCAGATACGCAGTATTTT